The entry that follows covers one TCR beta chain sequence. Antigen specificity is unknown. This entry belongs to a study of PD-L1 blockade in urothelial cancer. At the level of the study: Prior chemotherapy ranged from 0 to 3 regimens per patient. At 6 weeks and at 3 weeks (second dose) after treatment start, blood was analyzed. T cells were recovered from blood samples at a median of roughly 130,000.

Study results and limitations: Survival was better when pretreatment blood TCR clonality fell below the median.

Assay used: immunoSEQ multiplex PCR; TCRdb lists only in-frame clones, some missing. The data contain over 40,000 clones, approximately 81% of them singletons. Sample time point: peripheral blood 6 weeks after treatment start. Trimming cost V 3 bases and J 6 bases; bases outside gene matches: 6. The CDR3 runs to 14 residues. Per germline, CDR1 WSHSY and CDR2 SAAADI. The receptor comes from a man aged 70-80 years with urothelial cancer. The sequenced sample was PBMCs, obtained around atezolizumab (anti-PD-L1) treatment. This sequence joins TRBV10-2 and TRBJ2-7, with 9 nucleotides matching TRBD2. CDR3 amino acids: CASSDPREGREQYF. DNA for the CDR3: TGCGCCAGCAGTGATCCGCGGGAGGGACGCGAGCAGTACTTC.